The 6 T cell receptor beta chains below were found in one sample sequenced in a study of graft-versus-host responses after intestinal transplantation. The assay was immunoSEQ multiplex PCR, and TCRdb's table has in-frame clones only and misses some. The table lists 1,500 to 2,000 clones, 55% to 65% of them singletons, with around 7.1% in the top ten. Responders that carried the CFSE label, some 200,000 of them, were plated with some 200,000 irradiated, violet-dye-labeled stimulator cells. This specimen consisted of alloreactive CD8+ T cells from a mixed lymphocyte reaction culture, obtained before transplantation. Subset reported: CFSE-low proliferating T cells sorted from roughly six-day pre-transplant mixed lymphocyte reaction (GvH or HvG direction). The receptor set was obtained from a human patient who was an organ donor for intestinal transplantation.

The V gene is TRBV5-4, the J gene TRBJ2-1, with D unresolved. Deletions cut 5 bases from V and 4 bases from J, with 13 bases between. Germline V lookup: CDR1 SGHNT, CDR2 YYREEE (reference sequence). The CDR3 totals 14 residues. CDR3 sequence reads: CASSPTIGYNEQFF. Written as DNA, the CDR3 is TGTGCCAGCAGTCCCACGATAGGTTACAATGAGCAGTTCTTC.

CDR3 nucleotides: TGTGCCTGGAGTGTAGACTCGGAGGCCCAGTACTTC. Its translation is CAWSVDSEAQYF. This chain connects TRBV30 to TRBJ2-5, with a possible D match to TRBD2 (5 bases). Germline CDR1 GTSNPN, CDR2 SVGIG (reference sequence). The CDR3 is made up of 12 amino acids. V was cut by 0 bases and J by 9 bases, with 11 bases left in between.

This sequence joins TRBV27 and TRBJ2-1, with 12 bases matching TRBD2. This CDR3 spans 15 amino acids. V lost 2 bases to trimming and J lost 4 bases; unmatched junction nucleotides: 0. In germline, CDR1 is MNHEY, CDR2 SMNVEV (reference sequence). The CDR3 here is CASSLTSGGYNEQFF. The CDR3 DNA is TGTGCCAGCAGTTTAACTAGCGGGGGGTACAATGAGCAGTTCTTC.

The chain links TRBV5-6 to TRBJ2-5, with D perhaps TRBD2 (6 bases). The length of the CDR3 is 13 residues. Germline loops: CDR1 SGHDT, CDR2 YYEEEE. V lost 1 base and J 2 bases, leaving 6 bases between the germline ends. The CDR3 reads CASSLSGQETQYF. CDR3 DNA sequence: TGTGCCAGCAGCTTGAGCGGGCAAGAGACCCAGTACTTC.

There are a few counts of this clone. The rearrangement joins TRBV27 to TRBJ1-6, with D possibly being TRBD1 (5 bases). Trimming left V 6 bases short and J 5 bases short, with 8 bases between. Germline V gene lookup returns CDR1 MNHEY and CDR2 SMNVEV (reference sequence). CDR3 size: 13 residues. The CDR3 loop is CASRWGNNSPLHF. The CDR3, as DNA: TGTGCCAGCAGATGGGGGAATAATTCACCCCTCCACTTT.

This chain joins TRBV12-2 and TRBJ2-5; the table assigns TRBD1, which was not confirmed against the DNA. TRBV12-2 is noted as a pseudogene. The CDR3 length is 17 residues. Written as DNA, the CDR3 is TGTGCAAGTCGCCCACCACATGTCCCGACAGGTTGGGAGACCCAGTACTTC. Translated: CASRPPHVPTGWETQYF.